The clone carrying this T cell receptor beta chain was recorded at least ten times. The antigen is undetermined. CDR1 is MDHEN, CDR2 SYDVKM, per germline. The CDR3 covers 13 residues. Trimming pared 8 bases from V and 8 bases from J, leaving 18 bases between. This specimen belongs to a study of T cells in Graves' hyperthyroidism and ophthalmopathy. Study-level results: The authors' 13 V-J model separated ophthalmopathy from stable hyperthyroidism. With a median lead of approximately six months before onset, the model predicted ophthalmopathy.

Exclusion of patients followed from uncontrolled infection, other autoimmune disease, pregnancy or lactation. Using around 10 ml of fresh peripheral blood, PBMCs were prepared. Amplification targeted TCR beta CDR3 regions from RNA transcripts. The TCR CDR3 was amplified in a first-round RT-PCR using the HTBI primer set. Each CDR3 protein gets one entry after TCRdb re-called the multiplex PCR reads with MiXCR. Of 490,000 or so distinct CDR3 sequences in the sample, 16% are singletons; the top ten hold 25% to 30%. Sequencing input: blood. The TCR comes from a young woman with Graves' ophthalmopathy. The chain joins TRBV28 to TRBJ1-2; tentative D call: TRBD1 (5 bases). The CDR3 nucleotides are TGTGCCAGCCGCATGGGTGGGGGTAGAGGCTACACCTTC. This codes for CASRMGGGRGYTF.